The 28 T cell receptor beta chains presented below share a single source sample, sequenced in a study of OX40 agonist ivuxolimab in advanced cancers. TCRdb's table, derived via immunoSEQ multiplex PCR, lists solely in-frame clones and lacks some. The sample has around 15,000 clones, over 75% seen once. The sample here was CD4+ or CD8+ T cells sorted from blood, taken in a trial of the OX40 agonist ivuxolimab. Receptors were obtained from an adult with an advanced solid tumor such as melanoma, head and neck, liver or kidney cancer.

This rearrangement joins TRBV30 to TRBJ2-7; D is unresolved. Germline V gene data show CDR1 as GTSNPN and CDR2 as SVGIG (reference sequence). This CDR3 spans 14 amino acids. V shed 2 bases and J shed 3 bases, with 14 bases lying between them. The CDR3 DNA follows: TGTGCCTGGAGTTCGGTAGGGATTGGCTACGAGCAGTACTTC. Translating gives CAWSSVGIGYEQYF.

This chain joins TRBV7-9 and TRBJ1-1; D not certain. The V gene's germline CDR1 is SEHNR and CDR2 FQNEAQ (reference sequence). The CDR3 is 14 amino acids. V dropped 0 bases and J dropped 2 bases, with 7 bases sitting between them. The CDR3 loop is CASSLAGDNTEAFF. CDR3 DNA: TGTGCCAGCAGCTTAGCTGGCGACAACACTGAAGCTTTCTTT.

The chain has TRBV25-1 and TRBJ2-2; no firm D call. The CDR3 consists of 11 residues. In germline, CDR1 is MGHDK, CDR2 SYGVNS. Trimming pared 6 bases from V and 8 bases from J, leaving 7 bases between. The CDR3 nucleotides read TGTGCCAGCAGCCATGAGGGGGAGCTGTTTTTT. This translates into CASSHEGELFF.

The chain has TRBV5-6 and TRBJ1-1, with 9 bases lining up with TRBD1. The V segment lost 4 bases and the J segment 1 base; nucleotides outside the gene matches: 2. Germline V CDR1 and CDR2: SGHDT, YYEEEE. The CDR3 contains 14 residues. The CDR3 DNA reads TGTGCCAGCAGCGCGACAGGGGGGAACACTGAAGCTTTCTTT. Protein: CASSATGGNTEAFF. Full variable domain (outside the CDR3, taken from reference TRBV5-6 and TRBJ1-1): DAGVTQSPTHLIKTRGQQVTLRCSPKSGHDTVSWYQQALGQGPQFIFQYYEEEERQRGNFPDRFSGHQFPNYSSELNVNALLLGDSALYLCASSATGGNTEAFFGQGTRLTVV.

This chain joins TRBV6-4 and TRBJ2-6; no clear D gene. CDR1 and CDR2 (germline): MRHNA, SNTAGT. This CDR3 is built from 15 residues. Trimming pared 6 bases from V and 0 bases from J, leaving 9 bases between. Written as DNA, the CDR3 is TGTGCCAGCAGCGCCGACGGCTCTGGGGCCAACGTCCTGACTTTC. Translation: CASSADGSGANVLTF.

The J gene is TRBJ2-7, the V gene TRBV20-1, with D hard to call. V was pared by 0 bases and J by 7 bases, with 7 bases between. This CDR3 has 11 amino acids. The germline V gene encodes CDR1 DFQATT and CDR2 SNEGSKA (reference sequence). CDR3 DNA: TGCAGTGCTAGAGAGGAAAGGGAGCAGTACTTC. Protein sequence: CSAREEREQYF.

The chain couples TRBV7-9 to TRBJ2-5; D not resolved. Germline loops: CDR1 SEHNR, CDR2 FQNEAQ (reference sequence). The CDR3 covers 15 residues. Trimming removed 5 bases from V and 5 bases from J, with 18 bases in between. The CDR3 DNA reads TGTGCCAGCAGCCCGCCGGGTGATTGGTGGGAGACCCAGTACTTC. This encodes CASSPPGDWWETQYF.

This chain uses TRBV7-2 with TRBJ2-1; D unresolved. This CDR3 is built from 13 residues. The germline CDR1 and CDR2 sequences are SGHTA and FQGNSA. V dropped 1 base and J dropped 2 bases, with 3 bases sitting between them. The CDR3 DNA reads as TGTGCCAGCAGCTTAGTTACCTACAATGAGCAGTTCTTC. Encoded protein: CASSLVTYNEQFF. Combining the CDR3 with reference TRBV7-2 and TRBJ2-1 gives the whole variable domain GAGVSQSPSNKVTEKGKDVELRCDPISGHTALYWYRQSLGQGLEFLIYFQGNSAPDKSGLPSDRFSAERTGGSVSTLTIQRTQQEDSAVYLCASSLVTYNEQFFGPGTRLTVL.

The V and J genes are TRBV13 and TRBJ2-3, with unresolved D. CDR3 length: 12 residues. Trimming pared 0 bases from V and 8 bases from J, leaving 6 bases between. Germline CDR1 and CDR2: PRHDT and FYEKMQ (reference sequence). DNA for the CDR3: TGTGCCAGCAGCTTAGGGAGGAGTACGCAGTATTTT. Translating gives CASSLGRSTQYF.

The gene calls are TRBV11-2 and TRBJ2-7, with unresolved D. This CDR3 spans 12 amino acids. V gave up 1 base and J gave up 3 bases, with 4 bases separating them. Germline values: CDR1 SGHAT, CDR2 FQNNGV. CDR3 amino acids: CASSLGNYEQYF. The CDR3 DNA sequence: TGTGCCAGCAGCTTAGGGAACTACGAGCAGTACTTC.

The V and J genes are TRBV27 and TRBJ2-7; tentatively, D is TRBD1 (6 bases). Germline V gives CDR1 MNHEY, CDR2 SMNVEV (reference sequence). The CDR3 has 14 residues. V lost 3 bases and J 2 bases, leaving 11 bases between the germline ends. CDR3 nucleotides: TGTGCCAGCAGTTTTACAGGGTTTACCTACGAGCAGTACTTC. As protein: CASSFTGFTYEQYF.

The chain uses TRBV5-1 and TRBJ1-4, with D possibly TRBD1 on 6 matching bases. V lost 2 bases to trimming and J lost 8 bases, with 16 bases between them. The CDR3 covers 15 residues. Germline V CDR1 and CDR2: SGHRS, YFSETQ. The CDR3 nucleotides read TGCGCCAGCAGCTTCAGTGCGGGGGGCAGGGAAAAACTGTTTTTT. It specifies CASSFSAGGREKLFF.

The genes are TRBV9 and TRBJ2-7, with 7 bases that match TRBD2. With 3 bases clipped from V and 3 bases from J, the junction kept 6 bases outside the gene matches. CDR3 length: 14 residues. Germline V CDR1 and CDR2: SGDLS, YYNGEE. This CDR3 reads CASSDSGTNYEQYF. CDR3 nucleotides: TGTGCCAGCAGCGACTCCGGGACTAACTACGAGCAGTACTTC.

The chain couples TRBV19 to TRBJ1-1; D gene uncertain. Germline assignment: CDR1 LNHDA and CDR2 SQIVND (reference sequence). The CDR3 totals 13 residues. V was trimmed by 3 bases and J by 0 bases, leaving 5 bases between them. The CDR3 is CASSISMNTEAFF. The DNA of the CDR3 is TGTGCCAGTAGTATCTCGATGAACACTGAAGCTTTCTTT.

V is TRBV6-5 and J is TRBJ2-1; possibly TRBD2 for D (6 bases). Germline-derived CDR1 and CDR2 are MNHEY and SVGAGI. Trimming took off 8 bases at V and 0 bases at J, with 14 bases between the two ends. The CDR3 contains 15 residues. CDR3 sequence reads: CASGIGRDSYNEQFF. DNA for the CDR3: TGTGCCAGCGGAATAGGGCGGGACTCCTACAATGAGCAGTTCTTC.

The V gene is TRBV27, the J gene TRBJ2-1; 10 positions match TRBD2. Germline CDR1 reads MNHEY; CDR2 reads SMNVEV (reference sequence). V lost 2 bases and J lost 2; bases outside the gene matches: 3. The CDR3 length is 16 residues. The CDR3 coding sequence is TGTGCCAGCAGTTTAGCCGGGACTAGCGCCTACAATGAGCAGTTCTTC. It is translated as CASSLAGTSAYNEQFF.

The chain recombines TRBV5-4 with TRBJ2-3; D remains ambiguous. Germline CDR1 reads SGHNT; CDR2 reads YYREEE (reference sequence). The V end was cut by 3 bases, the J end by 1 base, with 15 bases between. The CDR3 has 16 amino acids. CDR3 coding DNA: TGTGCCAGCAGCTCGCCGTCGGCTATCGGCACAGATACGCAGTATTTT. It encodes CASSSPSAIGTDTQYF.

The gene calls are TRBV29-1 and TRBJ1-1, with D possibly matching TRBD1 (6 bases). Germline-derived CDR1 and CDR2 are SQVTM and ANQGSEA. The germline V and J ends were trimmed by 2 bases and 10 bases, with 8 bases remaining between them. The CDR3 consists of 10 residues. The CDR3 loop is CSVEKGGAFF. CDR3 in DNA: TGCAGCGTTGAAAAAGGGGGAGCTTTCTTT.

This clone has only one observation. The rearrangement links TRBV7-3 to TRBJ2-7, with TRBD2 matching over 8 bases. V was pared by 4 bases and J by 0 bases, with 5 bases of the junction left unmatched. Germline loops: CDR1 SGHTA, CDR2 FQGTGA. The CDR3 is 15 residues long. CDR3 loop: CASSYGRGSSYEQYF. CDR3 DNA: TGTGCCAGCAGCTACGGGAGGGGTAGCTCCTACGAGCAGTACTTC.

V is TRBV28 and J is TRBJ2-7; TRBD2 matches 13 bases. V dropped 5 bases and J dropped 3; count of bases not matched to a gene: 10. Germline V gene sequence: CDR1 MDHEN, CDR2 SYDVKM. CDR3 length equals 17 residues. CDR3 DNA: TGTGCCAGCAGTCCGCGGACTAGCGGGAGTCTGTTCTACGAGCAGTACTTC. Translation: CASSPRTSGSLFYEQYF.

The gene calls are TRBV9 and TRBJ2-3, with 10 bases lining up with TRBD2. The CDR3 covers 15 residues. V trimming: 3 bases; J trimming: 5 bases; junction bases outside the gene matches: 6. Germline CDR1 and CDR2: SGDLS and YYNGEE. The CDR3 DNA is TGTGCCAGCAGCGCTAGCGGGAGAATGATAGATACGCAGTATTTT. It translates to CASSASGRMIDTQYF.

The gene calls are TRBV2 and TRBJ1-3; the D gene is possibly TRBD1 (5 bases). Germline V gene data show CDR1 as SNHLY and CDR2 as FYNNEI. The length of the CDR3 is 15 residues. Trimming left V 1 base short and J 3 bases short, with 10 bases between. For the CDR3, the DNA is TGTGCCAGCAGTGAAGTTAGGGGCATTGGAAACACCATATATTTT. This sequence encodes CASSEVRGIGNTIYF.

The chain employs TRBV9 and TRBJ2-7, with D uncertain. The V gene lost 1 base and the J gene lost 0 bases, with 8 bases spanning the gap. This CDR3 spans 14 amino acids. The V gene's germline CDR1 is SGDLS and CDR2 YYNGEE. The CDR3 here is CASSVRGTSYEQYF. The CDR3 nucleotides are TGTGCCAGCAGCGTAAGAGGCACCTCCTACGAGCAGTACTTC.

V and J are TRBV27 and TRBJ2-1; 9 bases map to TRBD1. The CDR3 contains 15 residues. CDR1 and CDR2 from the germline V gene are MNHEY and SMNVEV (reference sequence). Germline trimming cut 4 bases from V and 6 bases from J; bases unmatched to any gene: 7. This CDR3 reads CASSYAGTGSNEQFF. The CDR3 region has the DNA TGTGCCAGCAGTTATGCCGGGACAGGGTCCAATGAGCAGTTCTTC.

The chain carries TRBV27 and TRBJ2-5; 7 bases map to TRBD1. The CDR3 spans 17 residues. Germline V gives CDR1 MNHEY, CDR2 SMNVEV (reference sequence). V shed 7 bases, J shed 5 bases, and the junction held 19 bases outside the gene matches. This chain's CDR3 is CASNGKFLQGPGETQYF. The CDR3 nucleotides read TGTGCCAGCAACGGAAAGTTTTTACAGGGGCCTGGGGAGACCCAGTACTTC.

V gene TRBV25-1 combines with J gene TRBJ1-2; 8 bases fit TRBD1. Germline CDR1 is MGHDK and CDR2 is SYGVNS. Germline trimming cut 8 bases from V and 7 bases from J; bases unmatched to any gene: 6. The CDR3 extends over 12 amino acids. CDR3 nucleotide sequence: TGTGCCAGCGAGACAGGGGCCTCTGGCTACACCTTC. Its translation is CASETGASGYTF.

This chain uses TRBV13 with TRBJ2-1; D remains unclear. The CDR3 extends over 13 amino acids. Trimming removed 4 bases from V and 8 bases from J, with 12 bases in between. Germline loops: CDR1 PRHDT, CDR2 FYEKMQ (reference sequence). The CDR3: CASSSFGFHEQFF. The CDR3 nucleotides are TGTGCCAGCAGCTCCTTCGGCTTCCATGAGCAGTTCTTC.

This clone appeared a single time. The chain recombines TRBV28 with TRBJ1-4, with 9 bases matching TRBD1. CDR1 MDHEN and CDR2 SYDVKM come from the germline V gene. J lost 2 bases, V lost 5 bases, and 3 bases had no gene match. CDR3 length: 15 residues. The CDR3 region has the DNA TGTGCCAGCAGTATCGACAGGGGGACTAATGAAAAACTGTTTTTT. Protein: CASSIDRGTNEKLFF.